This T cell receptor (beta chain) stems from a study of cytomegalovirus exposure and HLA in healthy donors. There are 16 residues in the CDR3. V was pared by 0 bases and J by 7 bases, with 9 bases of the junction left unmatched. Germline assignment: CDR1 LGHNA and CDR2 YNFKEQ. The PCR used 60 Vbeta and 13 Jbeta primers. Sequencing used immunoSEQ multiplex PCR; TCRdb keeps in-frame clones, though not all of them. The table lists about 200,000 clones, approximately 80% of them singletons, with less than 2% in the top ten. The source material was PBMCs. The chain combines TRBV4-2 with TRBJ1-5; 7 bases fit TRBD1. This TCR derives from a woman younger than 45 in good health and CMV-seronegative. CDR3: CASSQDPTGTGQPQHF. CDR3 coding DNA: TGTGCCAGCAGCCAAGATCCGACAGGGACGGGCCAGCCCCAGCATTTT.